This entry concerns a single T cell receptor (beta chain). The target antigen is unknown. This was a deep-level run. Measured with immunoSEQ multiplex PCR; TCRdb has only the in-frame clones, and not every one. Counted here are more than 850,000 clones, 75% to 80% occurring once; the ten biggest clones make up about 0.52%. CDR1 is SGHTA, CDR2 FQGNSA, per germline. Trimming took off 5 bases at V and 4 bases at J, with 15 bases between the two ends. The CDR3 is made up of 15 amino acids. This record belongs to a study of shared clonotypes between healthy human individuals. Study in general: The study used three CD4 naive, three CD4 memory, two CD8 naive and one CD8 memory plate per donor.

Study-level points and caveats: Sampling covered blood only; tissue repertoires likely differ. Rarefaction indicated that sorted-subset sequencing remained incomplete although depth was large.

The sequenced sample consisted of memory CD4+ T cells from PBMCs. The subset is: CD45RA-negative fraction. This clonotype originated in a young man in good health. Some clones in this sample may be carry-over from other donors' samples. The J gene is TRBJ1-3, the V gene TRBV7-2; a possible D gene is TRBD1 (6 bases). In DNA form, the CDR3 reads TGTGCCAGCAGCACAACCGGGGGGCAAGGAAACACCATATATTTT. It translates to CASSTTGGQGNTIYF.